This is a list of T cell receptor beta chains from one sample in a study of T cell changes during pregnancy in multiple sclerosis. Sequenced by immunoSEQ multiplex PCR; TCRdb stores in-frame clones only, minus some. Among under 50,000 clones listed, almost 95% were seen once. The source material was CD8+ T cells from peripheral blood mononuclear cells, sampled in the first trimester of pregnancy. These receptors originate from a female donor with multiple sclerosis, enrolled in a pregnancy study. Both conserved end residues are part of each CDR3. Fields, in order: J gene, V gene, clone size, D gene, CDR3 DNA, CDR3 protein. A D gene is named only where the DNA matches it firmly. Clone size is shown for a subset of rows, as once, few, many or a class of expanded clone.

TRBJ1-2	TRBV29-1	-	TRBD1	TGCAGCGTGACCCGGGACAGGGGGTATGGCTACACCTTC	CSVTRDRGYGYTF
TRBJ1-6	TRBV2	-	-	TGTGCCAGCATCTGGGCCCCTAATTCACCCCTCCACTTT	CASIWAPNSPLHF
TRBJ2-2	TRBV5-4	-	TRBD1	TGTGCCAGCAGCCATACCGGGACAGGGAGGAGCGGGGAGCTGTTTTTT	CASSHTGTGRSGELFF
TRBJ2-1	TRBV7-3	once	-	TGTGCCAGCAGCTTAGCGGGGTCGGACAATGAGCAGTTCTTC	CASSLAGSDNEQFF
TRBJ2-3	TRBV7-9	-	TRBD2	TGTGCCAGCAGACCAGCGGGAGGGCCTGCAGATACGCAGTATTTT	CASRPAGGPADTQYF
TRBJ2-3	TRBV15	few	TRBD1	TGTGCCACCAGCTCCCGGACAGGAAGTAGTCAGGGGTTAGATACGCAGTATTTT	CATSSRTGSSQGLDTQYF
TRBJ2-5	TRBV14	once	TRBD2	TGTGCCAGCAGCCAAGTCACCGGGGGAGGGCAAGAGACCCAGTACTTC	CASSQVTGGGQETQYF
TRBJ1-4	TRBV25-1	-	-	TGTGCCAGCAGTGAGTCTGCTTCGATGGCAGGGGAACGTGAAAAACTGTTTTTT	CASSESASMAGEREKLFF
TRBJ2-1	TRBV27	-	-	TGTGCCAGCACCCCAATTCTACTAGCCCCCAATGGCGAGCAGTTCTTC	CASTPILLAPNGEQFF
TRBJ2-1	TRBV7-9	medium-sized	TRBD2	TGTGCCAGCAGCCAAGGGGGGCTAGCGGGATCCCGCAATGAGCAGTTCTTC	CASSQGGLAGSRNEQFF
TRBJ1-1	TRBV5-1	-	TRBD1	TGCGCCAGCAACCCGGGACAGGCGAGCACTGAAGCTTTCTTT	CASNPGQASTEAFF
TRBJ2-5	TRBV18	-	-	TGTGCCAGCTCACCCATGACAGTCCAAGAGACCCAGTACTTC	CASSPMTVQETQYF
TRBJ2-6	TRBV7-8	-	TRBD1	TGTGCCAGCAGCCCCTGGGACAGGGGAACCTACTCTGGGGCCAACGTCCTGACTTTC	CASSPWDRGTYSGANVLTF
TRBJ2-5	TRBV5-1	once	TRBD1	TGCGCCAGCAGCTTGGGACTAGGACAGGGTCAAGAGACCCAGTACTTC	CASSLGLGQGQETQYF
TRBJ2-1	TRBV27	-	TRBD2	TGTGCCAGCAGTCCTACCGGACTAGCTCGTTCGCAGTTCTTC	CASSPTGLARSQFF
TRBJ2-1	TRBV5-5	-	TRBD1	TGTGCCAGCAGCTTGGGAGAGGGGGCCGGAAGCTATGAGCAGTTCTTC	CASSLGEGAGSYEQFF
TRBJ1-1	TRBV5-1	once	-	TGCGCCAGCAGCTTGTGGTCCCGGGACACTGAAGCTTTCTTT	CASSLWSRDTEAFF
TRBJ2-5	TRBV4-2	-	TRBD1	TGTGCCAGCAGCGACGACAGGGAACCGGCGGCCCAGTACTTC	CASSDDREPAAQYF
TRBJ1-3	TRBV7-9	few	-	TGTGCCAGCAGCTTAGAGGGGTCGGAAGGAAACACCATATATTTT	CASSLEGSEGNTIYF
TRBJ1-5	TRBV6-1	few	-	TGTGCCAGCAGTGGTCAGGATAGCAATCAGCCCCAGCATTTT	CASSGQDSNQPQHF
TRBJ1-2	TRBV7-9	-	TRBD1	TGTGCCAGCAGCTTGACAGGGGACAAGGGCTACACCTTC	CASSLTGDKGYTF
TRBJ2-7	TRBV7-9	-	-	TGTGCCAGCAGCTCCCCGGGACACTCTTACGAGCAGTACTTC	CASSSPGHSYEQYF
TRBJ2-3	TRBV7-2	-	-	TGTGCCAGCAGCCCCAGTCCCGGGTTCCCAGATACGCAGTATTTT	CASSPSPGFPDTQYF
TRBJ2-7	TRBV5-5	-	-	TGTGCCAGCAGCTTGGCTTCGCCGGGCGAGCAGTACTTC	CASSLASPGEQYF
TRBJ2-3	TRBV7-8	-	TRBD1	TGTGCCAGCAGCTTAGCGGGGACAGGTGGACGATTGAATACGCAGTATTTT	CASSLAGTGGRLNTQYF
TRBJ2-3	TRBV5-1	-	TRBD2	TGCGCCAGCAGCAACGTAGCGGGAGTAACAGATACGCAGTATTTT	CASSNVAGVTDTQYF
TRBJ2-7	TRBV5-4	-	TRBD1	TGTGCCAGCAGCTTGGGGATGGGACAGCTAACCTACGAGCAGTACTTC	CASSLGMGQLTYEQYF
TRBJ2-1	TRBV6-4	few	-	TGTGCCAGCAGTGACTCGGGGCACAATGAGCAGTTCTTC	CASSDSGHNEQFF
TRBJ2-5	TRBV19	once	-	TGTGCCAGTAGTATAGTGGGACGGGGGGAGACCCAGTACTTC	CASSIVGRGETQYF
TRBJ2-1	TRBV5-4	-	-	TGTGCCAGCAGCTTGAGAGGTGGTGAGCAGTTCTTC	CASSLRGGEQFF
TRBJ1-2	TRBV7-9	-	-	TGTGCCAGCAGCCAGAGCGGGAGTTGGGGCTACACCTTC	CASSQSGSWGYTF
TRBJ2-1	TRBV7-9	-	TRBD2	TGTGCCAGCTTTCCGGAGGGAGGGCGAGGACTAGCGGGTTACAATGAGCAGTTCTTC	CASFPEGGRGLAGYNEQFF
TRBJ2-2	TRBV5-5	-	TRBD2	TGTGCCAGCAGCTGGGGGGGGAACGGGGAGCTGTTTTTT	CASSWGGNGELFF
TRBJ2-1	TRBV30	few	-	TGTGCCTGGAGCCTAGGGGGTTACAATGAGCAGTTCTTC	CAWSLGGYNEQFF
TRBJ2-7	TRBV7-6	-	-	TGTGCCAGCAGCCCCAGAGGAGTTTTTGGCTACGAGCAGTACTTC	CASSPRGVFGYEQYF
TRBJ2-3	TRBV7-7	-	TRBD2	TGTGCCAGCAGCCCCGGGAGCGGGGCAGGGAATACGCAGTATTTT	CASSPGSGAGNTQYF
TRBJ2-7	TRBV5-4	-	TRBD1	TGTGCCAGCAGCCAACCCGGGACAGGGAATTACGAGCAGTACTTC	CASSQPGTGNYEQYF
TRBJ2-2	TRBV27	-	-	TGTGCCAGCAGTTTGAGGACATTGCACGGGGAGCTGTTTTTT	CASSLRTLHGELFF
TRBJ1-1	TRBV9	-	TRBD1	TGTGCCAGCAGCCCGGGGGACAGGGGCCTTCCTGATGAAGCTTTCTTT	CASSPGDRGLPDEAFF
TRBJ2-1	TRBV7-6	-	TRBD2	TGTGCCAGCAGCTTCCACGGGACTAGCGGGGGTAATGAGCAGTTCTTC	CASSFHGTSGGNEQFF
TRBJ2-1	TRBV27	-	TRBD1	TGTGCCAGCAGTCAAAGGACAGGGAATGAGCAGTTCTTC	CASSQRTGNEQFF
TRBJ1-2	TRBV9	-	TRBD1	TGTGCCAGCAGCGGCCGATCCGGGACAGTATATGGCTACACCTTC	CASSGRSGTVYGYTF
TRBJ2-3	TRBV6-4	-	TRBD2	TGTGCCACCGCCGGGAGGCCCACAGATACGCAGTATTTT	CATAGRPTDTQYF
TRBJ1-1	TRBV6-5	-	TRBD1	TGTGCCAGCAGGTCAGGGGGCGGCACTGAAGCTTTCTTT	CASRSGGGTEAFF
TRBJ2-3	TRBV5-4	-	TRBD2	TGTGCCAGCAGCCGCCGGGAGGGCGCTCCTAGCACAGATACGCAGTATTTT	CASSRREGAPSTDTQYF
TRBJ2-7	TRBV7-6	-	-	TGTGCCAGCAGCGACGGACGGGAAGCGCCCTACGAGCAGTACTTC	CASSDGREAPYEQYF
TRBJ1-1	TRBV5-4	-	-	TGTGCCAGCAGCTCACAGGGCCGGTTCACTGAAGCTTTCTTT	CASSSQGRFTEAFF
TRBJ2-3	TRBV2	-	-	TGTGCCAGCAGTGAAGCGCTCGCAGGGGAGCACACAGATACGCAGTATTTT	CASSEALAGEHTDTQYF
TRBJ2-1	TRBV6-5	-	-	TGTGCCAGCAGTTACTCGGACAGTGGCGATGAGCAGTTCTTC	CASSYSDSGDEQFF
TRBJ2-7	TRBV2	-	-	TGTGCCAGCAGAGACAGAGGTCTATACTTC	CASRDRGLYF
TRBJ1-1	TRBV27	once	-	TGTGCCAGCAGTCTAGGGGCCCTCAACACTGAAGCTTTCTTT	CASSLGALNTEAFF
TRBJ1-5	TRBV28	-	-	TGTGCCAGCAGTCCAGGGAAGCTGACCGGCAATCAGCCCCAGCATTTT	CASSPGKLTGNQPQHF
TRBJ2-7	TRBV4-2	-	TRBD2	TGTGCCAGCAGCCAAGAAACGGGAGGGCCCCACGAGCAGTACTTC	CASSQETGGPHEQYF